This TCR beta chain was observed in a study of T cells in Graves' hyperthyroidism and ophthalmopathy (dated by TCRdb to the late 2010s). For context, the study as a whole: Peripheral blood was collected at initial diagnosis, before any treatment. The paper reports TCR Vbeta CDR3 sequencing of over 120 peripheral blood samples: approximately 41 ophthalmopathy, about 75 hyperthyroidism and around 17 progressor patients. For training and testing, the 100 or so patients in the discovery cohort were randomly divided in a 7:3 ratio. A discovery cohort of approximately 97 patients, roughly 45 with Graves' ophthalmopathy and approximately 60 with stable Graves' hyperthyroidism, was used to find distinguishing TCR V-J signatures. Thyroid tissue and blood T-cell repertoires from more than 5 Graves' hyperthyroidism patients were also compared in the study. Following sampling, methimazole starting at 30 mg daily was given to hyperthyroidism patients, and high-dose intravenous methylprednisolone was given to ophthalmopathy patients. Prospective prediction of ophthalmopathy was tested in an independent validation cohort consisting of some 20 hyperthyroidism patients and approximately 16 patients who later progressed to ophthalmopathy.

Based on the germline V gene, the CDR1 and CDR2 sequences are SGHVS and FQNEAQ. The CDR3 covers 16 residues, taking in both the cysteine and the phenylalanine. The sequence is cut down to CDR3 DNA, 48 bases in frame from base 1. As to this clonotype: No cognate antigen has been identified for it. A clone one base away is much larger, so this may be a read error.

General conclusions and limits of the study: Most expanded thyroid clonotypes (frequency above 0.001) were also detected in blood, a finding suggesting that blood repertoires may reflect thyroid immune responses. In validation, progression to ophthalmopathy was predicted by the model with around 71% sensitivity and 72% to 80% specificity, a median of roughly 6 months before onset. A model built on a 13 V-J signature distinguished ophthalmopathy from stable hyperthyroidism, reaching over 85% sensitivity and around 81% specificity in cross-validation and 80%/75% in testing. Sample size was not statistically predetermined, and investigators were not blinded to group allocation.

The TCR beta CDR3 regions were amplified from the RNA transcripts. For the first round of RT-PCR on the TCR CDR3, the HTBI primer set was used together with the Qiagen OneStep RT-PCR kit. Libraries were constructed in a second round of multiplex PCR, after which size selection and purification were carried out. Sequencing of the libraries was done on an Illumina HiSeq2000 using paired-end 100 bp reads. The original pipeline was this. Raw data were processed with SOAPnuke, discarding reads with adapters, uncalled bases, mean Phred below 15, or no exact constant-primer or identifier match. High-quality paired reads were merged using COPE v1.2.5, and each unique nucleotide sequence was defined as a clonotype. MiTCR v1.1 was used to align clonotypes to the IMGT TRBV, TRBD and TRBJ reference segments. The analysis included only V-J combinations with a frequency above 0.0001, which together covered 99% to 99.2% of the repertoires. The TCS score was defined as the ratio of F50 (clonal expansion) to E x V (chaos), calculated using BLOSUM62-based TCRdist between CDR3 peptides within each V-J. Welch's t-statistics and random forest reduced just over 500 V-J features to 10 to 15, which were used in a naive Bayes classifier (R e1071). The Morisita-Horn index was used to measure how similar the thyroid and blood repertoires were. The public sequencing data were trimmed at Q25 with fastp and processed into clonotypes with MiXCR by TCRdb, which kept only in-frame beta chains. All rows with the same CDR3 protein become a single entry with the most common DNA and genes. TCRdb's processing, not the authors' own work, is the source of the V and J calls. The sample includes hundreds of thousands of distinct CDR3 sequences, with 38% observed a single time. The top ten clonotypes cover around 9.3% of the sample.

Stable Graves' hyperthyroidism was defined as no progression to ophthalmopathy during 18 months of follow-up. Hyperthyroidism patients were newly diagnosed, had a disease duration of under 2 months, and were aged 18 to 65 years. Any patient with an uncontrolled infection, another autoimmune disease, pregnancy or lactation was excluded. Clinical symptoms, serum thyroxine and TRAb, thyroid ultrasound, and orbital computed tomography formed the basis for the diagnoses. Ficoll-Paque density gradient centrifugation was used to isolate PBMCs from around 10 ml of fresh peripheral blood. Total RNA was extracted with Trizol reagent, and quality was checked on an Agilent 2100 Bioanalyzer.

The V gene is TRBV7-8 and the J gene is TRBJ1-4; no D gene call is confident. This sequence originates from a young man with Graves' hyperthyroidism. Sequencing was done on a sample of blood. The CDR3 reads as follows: CTSSLGGIGTNEKLFF. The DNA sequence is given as TGTACCAGCAGCTTGGGAGGGATCGGAACTAATGAAAAACTGTTTTTT.